One sample yielded the 30 T cell receptor beta chains listed below, sequenced in a study of T cells after yellow fever vaccination. MiXCR was run by TCRdb on the 5' RACE reads, yielding one entry per CDR3 protein. The top ten clones hold approximately 0.49% of a sample with 300,000 or so distinct CDR3 sequences, approximately 12% of them seen once. Sequenced here: CD4+ T cells sorted from PBMCs, sampled 45 days after the yellow fever booster vaccination. All receptors derive from a man aged 25-45 years who received the YFV17D yellow fever vaccine.

V is TRBV5-1 and J is TRBJ2-5; no clear D. Germline V CDR1 and CDR2: SGHRS, YFSETQ. Trimming cost V 4 bases and J 5 bases, with 15 bases left between them. The CDR3 spans 14 residues. The CDR3 coding sequence is TGCGCCAGCAGCGATGGGAAAACAAGGGAGACCCAGTACTTC. Translated, it gives CASSDGKTRETQYF.

The chain has TRBV29-1 and TRBJ2-1, with 9 bases that match TRBD1. V lost 4 bases and J lost 7; bases outside the gene matches: 2. The CDR3 spans 12 residues. Germline CDR1 SQVTM, CDR2 ANQGSEA. The DNA for the CDR3 is TGCAGCGTTGTAGGACAGGGGAATGAGCAGTTCTTC. Its translation is CSVVGQGNEQFF.

This clonotype was recorded a few times. The gene calls are TRBV20-1 and TRBJ1-1; D ambiguous. Germline V gene sequence: CDR1 DFQATT, CDR2 SNEGSKA (reference sequence). Deletions cut 3 bases from V and 3 bases from J, with 11 bases between. The CDR3 spans 13 residues. CDR3 sequence reads: CSASFGMDTEAFF. Written as DNA, the CDR3 is TGCAGTGCTAGTTTCGGGATGGACACTGAAGCTTTCTTT.

The chain joins TRBV28 to TRBJ2-3, with 7 bases that match TRBD1. The length of the CDR3 is 16 residues. Germline CDR1 MDHEN, CDR2 SYDVKM. Trimming took 6 bases from V and 0 from J; bases not matched to a gene: 9. For the CDR3, the DNA is TGTGCCAGCAGCACGCCGGCGACAGGGAGCACAGATACGCAGTATTTT. Translation: CASSTPATGSTDTQYF. Supplemented by reference TRBV28 and TRBJ2-3, the full variable domain reads DVKVTQSSRYLVKRTGEKVFLECVQDMDHENMFWYRQDPGLGLRLIYFSYDVKMKEKGDIPEGYSVSREKKERFSLILESASTNQTSMYLCASSTPATGSTDTQYFGPGTRLTVL.

This clonotype was recorded a few times. One junction end does not reproduce the germline sequence, and a read error may be involved. The J gene is TRBJ2-7, the V gene TRBV5-1, with D possibly being TRBD2 (6 bases). From germline, CDR1 is SGHRS and CDR2 YFSETQ. This CDR3 is built from 16 residues. CDR3 sequence reads: CASRLGGVDTNYEQYF. In nucleotides, the CDR3 is TGCGCCAGCAGATTGGGGGGTGTGGACACTAACTACGAGCAGTACTTC.

The genes are TRBV5-1 and TRBJ2-2; 12 positions match TRBD2. Germline V gives CDR1 SGHRS, CDR2 YFSETQ. The ends lost 7 bases at V and 3 bases at J; junction bases unmatched: 4. This CDR3 comprises 15 residues. The DNA of the CDR3 is TGCGCCAGCGGCAGACTAGCGGGAGACACCGGGGAGCTGTTTTTT. It yields the protein CASGRLAGDTGELFF.

This clonotype has just a few counts. The J gene is TRBJ2-3, the V gene TRBV2; D call uncertain. The germline V gene encodes CDR1 SNHLY and CDR2 FYNNEI. The CDR3 totals 14 residues. With 0 bases removed from V and 15 bases from J, the gap between germline ends came to 19 bases. The CDR3 sequence is CASSEALGKPRPYF. The CDR3 DNA sequence: TGTGCCAGCAGTGAAGCGCTTGGCAAGCCGAGGCCCTATTTT.

The chain joins TRBV5-6 to TRBJ2-6, with no clear D. The germline CDR1 and CDR2 sequences are SGHDT and YYEEEE. Trimming shortened V by 4 bases and J by 0 bases, and 11 bases separated the two germline ends. This CDR3 is 16 amino acids long. In DNA form, the CDR3 reads TGTGCCAGCAGCAGCCCCTCCAACTCTGGGGCCAACGTCCTGACTTTC. This codes for CASSSPSNSGANVLTF.

This CDR3 reads CSARSGSVNTGELFF. In DNA, the CDR3 is TGCAGTGCTAGGAGTGGGAGTGTGAACACCGGGGAGCTGTTTTTT. The genes are TRBV20-1 and TRBJ2-2, with a possible D match to TRBD2 (5 bases). Trimming removed 3 bases from V and 1 base from J, with 12 bases in between. CDR1 is DFQATT, CDR2 SNEGSKA, per germline (reference sequence). CDR3 length: 15 residues.

This chain joins TRBV10-3 and TRBJ2-5; TRBD1 matches 11 bases. Germline values: CDR1 ENHRY, CDR2 SYGVKD. Trimming cost V 10 bases and J 3 bases; bases outside gene matches: 4. The CDR3 is 13 residues long. The CDR3 here is CATRTGGEETQYF. CDR3 coding DNA: TGTGCCACAAGGACAGGGGGCGAAGAGACCCAGTACTTC.

The chain carries TRBV19 and TRBJ2-6, with D possibly matching TRBD2 (5 bases). CDR1 and CDR2 from the germline V gene are LNHDA and SQIVND (reference sequence). Trimming took 6 bases from V and 12 from J, leaving 12 bases between them. The CDR3 runs 12 residues. The CDR3 bases are TGTGCCAGTAGCCCAAGAGGGTCCGTCCTGACTTTC. Its protein product is CASSPRGSVLTF.

This clonotype was seen a handful of times. This rearrangement joins TRBV4-3 to TRBJ2-1; a weak D match, TRBD2 (5 bases). Germline CDR1 LGHNA, CDR2 YSLEER. Trimming removed 0 bases from V and 8 bases from J, with 14 bases in between. CDR3 length: 15 residues. CDR3 DNA: TGCGCCAGCAGCCAAGACGGAGTCTACGGGGATGAGCAGTTCTTC. Its protein product is CASSQDGVYGDEQFF.

V gene TRBV4-3 combines with J gene TRBJ2-1; 8 nucleotides line up with TRBD2. The CDR3 consists of 17 residues. Unmatched junction bases numbered 8, after V lost 2 bases and J lost 2 bases. In germline, CDR1 is LGHNA, CDR2 YSLEER. The chain's CDR3 is CASSQFSSGQTYNEQFF. CDR3 bases: TGCGCCAGCAGCCAATTTTCTAGCGGGCAAACCTACAATGAGCAGTTCTTC.

In its sample, this clonotype was seen many times. V usage is TRBV12-3 or TRBV12-4 and J usage is TRBJ2-5; D not resolved. There are 14 residues in the CDR3. V was clipped by 2 bases and J by 2 bases, with 9 bases between them. The CDR3 coding sequence is TGTGCCAGCAGTTTATTTGCGGCACAAGAGACCCAGTACTTC. This gives the protein CASSLFAAQETQYF.

This clonotype occurred a few times. The chain employs TRBV28 and TRBJ2-3; 8 nucleotides align to TRBD2. The CDR3 totals 17 residues. After removal of 2 bases from V and 5 bases from J, the junction contained 12 bases not matched to a gene. Germline lookup yields CDR1 MDHEN and CDR2 SYDVKM. CDR3 sequence (DNA): TGTGCCAGCAGTTTACCCTCGGGCGGGGGGAGGAGAGATACGCAGTATTTT. Its protein product is CASSLPSGGGRRDTQYF.

This clonotype has more than one count but fewer than ten. This sequence joins TRBV15 and TRBJ2-7; TRBD1 agrees at 9 bases. The V segment lost 1 base and the J segment 2 bases; nucleotides outside the gene matches: 3. CDR3 length: 15 amino acids. Germline V gene sequence: CDR1 LNHNV, CDR2 YYDKDF (reference sequence). CDR3 loop: CATSRGDRVAYEQYF. CDR3 bases: TGTGCCACCAGCAGAGGGGACAGGGTTGCCTACGAGCAGTACTTC.

This clonotype showed up many times. The chain employs TRBV20-1 and TRBJ1-2; D call uncertain. Looked up from germline, CDR1 is DFQATT and CDR2 is SNEGSKA (reference sequence). The CDR3 length is 13 residues. Trimming removed 6 bases at V and 0 bases at J, with 11 bases between. The CDR3 DNA is TGCAGTGCCGGCGAAGAAGCTAACTATGGCTACACCTTC. Its translation is CSAGEEANYGYTF.

The chain has TRBV20-1 and TRBJ2-3; D is tentatively TRBD1 or TRBD2 (6 bases each). CDR1 and CDR2 (germline): DFQATT, SNEGSKA (reference sequence). V lost 5 bases and J lost 2, with 11 bases in between. CDR3 size: 13 residues. The CDR3 protein is CSAEGGPTDTQYF. The CDR3 bases are TGCAGTGCTGAGGGGGGCCCCACAGATACGCAGTATTTT.

The rearrangement uses TRBV7-2 and TRBJ1-3; unclear D gene. Trimming removed 1 base from V and 4 bases from J, with 5 bases in between. This CDR3 region has 13 residues. Germline V gene lookup returns CDR1 SGHTA and CDR2 FQGNSA. CDR3 DNA sequence: TGTGCCAGCAGCTTAGAGTACGGAAACACCATATATTTT. Translated, it gives CASSLEYGNTIYF. The variable domain in full, with the rest retrieved from reference TRBV7-2 and TRBJ1-3, is GAGVSQSPSNKVTEKGKDVELRCDPISGHTALYWYRQSLGQGLEFLIYFQGNSAPDKSGLPSDRFSAERTGGSVSTLTIQRTQQEDSAVYLCASSLEYGNTIYFGEGSWLTVV.

The V gene is TRBV20-1, the J gene TRBJ2-1; TRBD2 matches 7 bases. The trim removed 2 bases at V and 4 bases at J, leaving 5 bases unmatched. Germline assignment: CDR1 DFQATT and CDR2 SNEGSKA (reference sequence). The CDR3 contains 14 residues. Here the CDR3 reads CSARPTSVYNEQFF. DNA of the CDR3: TGCAGTGCTAGACCAACTAGCGTTTACAATGAGCAGTTCTTC.

The chain joins TRBV12-3 or TRBV12-4 to TRBJ2-1, with TRBD2 matching 9 bases. V was clipped by 4 bases and J by 7 bases; unmatched bases: 11. The CDR3 extends over 16 amino acids. The CDR3, as DNA: TGTGCCAGCAGTTCCCCTTTGGGTAGCGGGAGTAATGAGCAGTTCTTC. As protein: CASSSPLGSGSNEQFF.

This clonotype was observed a few times. The chain uses TRBV5-1 and TRBJ1-4; D is possibly TRBD1 (5 bases). Germline CDR1 and CDR2: SGHRS and YFSETQ. CDR3 length: 15 amino acids. Trimming took off 2 bases at V and 8 bases at J, with 16 bases between the two ends. CDR3 loop: CASSLRSGGEEKLFF. The CDR3 nucleotides read TGCGCCAGCAGCTTAAGGTCGGGGGGTGAAGAAAAACTGTTTTTT.

A few counts support this clonotype. The J gene is TRBJ2-2, the V gene TRBV7-2, with 7 bases fitting TRBD1. The J segment lost 6 bases and the V segment lost 6 bases, leaving 10 bases of the junction unmatched. In germline, CDR1 is SGHTA, CDR2 FQGNSA. This CDR3 has 15 residues. In DNA, the CDR3 is TGTGCCAGCAGGGCGGACAGGCTTGAGTCCGGGGAGCTGTTTTTT. Amino acids: CASRADRLESGELFF.

CDR3 amino acids: CSVHRSQETQYF. The CDR3 nucleotides are TGCAGTGTCCACAGGAGTCAAGAGACCCAGTACTTC. The chain is built from TRBV20-1 and TRBJ2-5, with D maybe TRBD1 (5 bases). CDR1 is DFQATT, CDR2 SNEGSKA, per germline (reference sequence). The V end was cut by 7 bases, the J end by 2 bases, with 11 bases between. The length of the CDR3 is 12 residues.

The chain carries TRBV20-1 and TRBJ2-7; D is ambiguous. The CDR3 totals 14 residues. Per germline, CDR1 DFQATT and CDR2 SNEGSKA (reference sequence). Trimming cost V 0 bases and J 7 bases, with 16 bases left between them. The CDR3 sequence is CSARESRGLGEQYF. The CDR3 coding sequence is TGCAGTGCTAGAGAGAGTCGCGGCCTCGGTGAGCAGTACTTC.

This clonotype has more than one count but fewer than ten. The chain has TRBV10-3 and TRBJ2-3, with TRBD1 matching over 11 bases. CDR1 is ENHRY, CDR2 SYGVKD, per germline. V shed 8 bases, J shed 6 bases, and the junction held 7 bases outside the gene matches. There are 14 residues in the CDR3. The CDR3: CAIAWDRGVDTQYF. CDR3 nucleotides: TGTGCCATCGCCTGGGACAGGGGGGTTGATACGCAGTATTTT.

The rearrangement uses TRBV5-6 and TRBJ2-7; D possibly matches TRBD1 or TRBD2 (5 bases each). Germline loops: CDR1 SGHDT, CDR2 YYEEEE. CDR3 length: 15 amino acids. Trimming removed 4 bases at V and 4 bases at J, with 18 bases between. The CDR3 bases are TGTGCCAGCAGCGCGAGGGGTTGGGCACCTTACGAGCAGTACTTC. As protein: CASSARGWAPYEQYF.

The chain joins TRBV27 to TRBJ1-1, with TRBD1 identical over 7 bases. Germline lookup yields CDR1 MNHEY and CDR2 SMNVEV (reference sequence). The V and J ends lost 11 bases and 0 bases, in that order; junction bases with no gene match: 9. CDR3 length: 14 residues. The CDR3 protein is CASEGGQLNTEAFF. CDR3 coding DNA: TGTGCCTCTGAAGGGGGACAGTTGAACACTGAAGCTTTCTTT.

The chain links TRBV3-1 to TRBJ2-2; 13 bases agree with TRBD2. The CDR3 has 17 residues. The J segment lost 5 bases and the V segment lost 4 bases, leaving 7 bases of the junction unmatched. Germline V gives CDR1 LGHDT, CDR2 YNNKEL (reference sequence). CDR3 region: CASSPRLAGGQTGELFF. The CDR3 DNA follows: TGTGCCAGCAGCCCCAGACTAGCGGGAGGACAAACCGGGGAGCTGTTTTTT.

This clonotype came up many times. This sequence joins TRBV4-3 and TRBJ2-7, with 11 positions matching TRBD2. The CDR3 consists of 16 residues. Losses at the gene ends were 3 bases for V and 4 bases for J; bases not matched to a gene: 8. Germline V CDR1 and CDR2: LGHNA, YSLEER. CDR3 sequence: CASSQELAGEWYEQYF. The CDR3, as DNA: TGCGCCAGCAGCCAGGAACTAGCGGGAGAATGGTACGAGCAGTACTTC.